This T cell receptor beta chain was sequenced during a study of T cell responses to AZD1222 COVID-19 vaccine. Whole-study findings and limits: Clonal diversity was possibly underestimated; the donors were predominantly white British and more often female. Spike regions recognized by vaccine-associated CD4 TCRs spanned the protein, led by 160-218 and 743-854. It was only a handful of AZD1222 recipients who were seropositive at baseline. Targets within unmutated variant regions were reportedly found for nearly half of spike-specific TCRs.

Profiled with immunoSEQ multiplex PCR; TCRdb holds only in-frame clones, not every one. The table has some 170,000 clones, roughly 91% seen once; the top ten hold roughly 1.7%. The CDR3 has 15 residues. Germline loops: CDR1 ENHRY, CDR2 SYGVKD. Deletions cut 4 bases from V and 4 bases from J, with 16 bases between. Of note for this clone: Its cognate antigen is unknown.

V and J are TRBV10-3 and TRBJ1-2; tentative D call: TRBD1 (5 bases). The source material was peripheral blood, sampled on day 0 of AZD1222 vaccination. This sequence was found in an adult in good health. CDR3 loop: CAISVVSTGGYGYTF. Written as DNA, the CDR3 is TGTGCCATCAGTGTGGTTAGCACGGGGGGCTATGGCTACACCTTC.